Only a few counts were recorded for the clone carrying this T cell receptor beta chain. What it binds is not known. Use of 60 Vbeta and 13 Jbeta primers characterized the PCR. TCRdb's copy holds only in-frame clones and misses some; the assay was immunoSEQ multiplex PCR. The sample has fewer than 200,000 clones, about three quarters seen once; the top ten hold about 0.8%. The data are from a study of cytomegalovirus exposure and HLA in healthy donors. Study outcomes and limitations: The authors enumerated over 150 TCR beta chains as linked to cytomegalovirus.

V was pared by 7 bases and J by 0 bases, with 9 bases between. The CDR3 consists of 14 residues. Per germline, CDR1 MNHEY and CDR2 SVGAGI. Sequencing was performed on PBMCs. The receptor was isolated from a female donor in good health and CMV-seronegative. This chain joins TRBV6-5 and TRBJ2-2; unclear D gene. DNA for the CDR3: TGTGCCAGCACTCGTCAGGCGAACACCGGGGAGCTGTTTTTT. Protein sequence: CASTRQANTGELFF.